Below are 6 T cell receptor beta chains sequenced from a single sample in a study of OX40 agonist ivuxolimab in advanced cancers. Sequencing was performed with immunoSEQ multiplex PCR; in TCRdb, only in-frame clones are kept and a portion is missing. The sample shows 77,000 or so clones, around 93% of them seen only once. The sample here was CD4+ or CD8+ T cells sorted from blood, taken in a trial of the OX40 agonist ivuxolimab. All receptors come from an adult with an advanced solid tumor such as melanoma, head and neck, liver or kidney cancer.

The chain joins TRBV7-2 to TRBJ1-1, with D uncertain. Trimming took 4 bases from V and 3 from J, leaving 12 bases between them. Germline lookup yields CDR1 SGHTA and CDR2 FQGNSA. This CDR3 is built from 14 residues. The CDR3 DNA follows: TGTGCCAGCAGCTCTTCGACCGGGGACACTGAAGCTTTCTTT. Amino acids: CASSSSTGDTEAFF.

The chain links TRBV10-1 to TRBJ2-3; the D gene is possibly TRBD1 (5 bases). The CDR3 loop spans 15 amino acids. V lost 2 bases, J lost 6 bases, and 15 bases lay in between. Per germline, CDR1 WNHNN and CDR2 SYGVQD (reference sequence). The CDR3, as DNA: TGCGCCAGCAGTGAGAAGGGGCCTCTCGGGGATACGCAGTATTTT. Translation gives CASSEKGPLGDTQYF.

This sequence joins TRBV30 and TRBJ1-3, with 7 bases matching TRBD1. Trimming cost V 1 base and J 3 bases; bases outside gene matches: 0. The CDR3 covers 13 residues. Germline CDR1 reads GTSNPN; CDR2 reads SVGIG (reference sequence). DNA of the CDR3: TGTGCCTGGAGTGGGGACAGTGGAAACACCATATATTTT. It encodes CAWSGDSGNTIYF.

The CDR3: CASSLTSVSYNEQFF. DNA of the CDR3: TGTGCCAGCTCGTTGACTAGCGTTTCCTACAATGAGCAGTTCTTC. This chain uses TRBV18 with TRBJ2-1; 8 bases line up with TRBD2. The length of the CDR3 is 15 residues. Germline V gives CDR1 KGHSH, CDR2 LQKENI. J gave up 1 base and V 6 bases, and 5 bases lay outside the gene matches.

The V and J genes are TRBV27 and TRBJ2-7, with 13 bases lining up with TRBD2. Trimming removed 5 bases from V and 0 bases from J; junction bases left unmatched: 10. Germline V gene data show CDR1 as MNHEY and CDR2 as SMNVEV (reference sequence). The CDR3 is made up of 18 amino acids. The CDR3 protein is CASSPPGLAGPISYEQYF. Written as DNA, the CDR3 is TGTGCCAGCAGTCCCCCGGGACTAGCGGGGCCGATCTCCTACGAGCAGTACTTC.

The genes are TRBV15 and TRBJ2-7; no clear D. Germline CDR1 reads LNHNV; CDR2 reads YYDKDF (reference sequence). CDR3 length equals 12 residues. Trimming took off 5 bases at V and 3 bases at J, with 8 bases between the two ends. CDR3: CATSGRNYEQYF. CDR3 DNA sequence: TGTGCCACCAGCGGCAGGAACTACGAGCAGTACTTC.